These 24 T cell receptor beta chains were sequenced from one sample in a study of blood T cell repertoires in COVID-19 (dated by TCRdb to 2020 to 2022). The library came from the immunoSEQ multiplex PCR assay. TCRdb obtained this table from immuneACCESS and retained in-frame rearrangements with V and J assigned. These tables miss some clones; where compared with another copy, unresolved V genes account for less than half of the shortfall, and the remainder is unexplained. The sample profile shows roughly 46,000 clones; around 87% of them were found once. The top ten clones comprise 3.1% of the sample. The material sequenced was PBMCs or T cells enriched from blood (not recorded which). These receptor sequences come from a woman between 45 and 65 years old who had recovered from COVID-19.

The chain joins TRBV27 to TRBJ1-5, with 7 bases lining up with TRBD1. V shed 2 bases, J shed 0 bases, and the junction held 7 bases outside the gene matches. The CDR3 is 17 residues long. Germline V CDR1 and CDR2: MNHEY, SMNVEV (reference sequence). CDR3 coding DNA: TGTGCCAGCAGTTTAGGAGGGGGCCAGTATAGCAATCAGCCCCAGCATTTT. Amino acids: CASSLGGGQYSNQPQHF.

V usage is TRBV5-6 and J usage is TRBJ1-1; a possible D gene is TRBD1 (5 bases). The V and J ends lost 5 bases and 1 base respectively, with 12 bases between them. The V gene's germline CDR1 is SGHDT and CDR2 YYEEEE. The CDR3 is 14 residues long. For the CDR3, the DNA is TGTGCCAGCAGTCCCAGGGAGGGGAACACTGAAGCTTTCTTT. Translated, it gives CASSPREGNTEAFF.

This rearrangement joins TRBV9 to TRBJ2-7; 10 bases match TRBD2. The CDR3 loop spans 17 amino acids. The V gene end was trimmed by 2 bases and the J gene end by 3 bases; junction bases not matched to a gene: 11. Germline loops: CDR1 SGDLS, CDR2 YYNGEE. This CDR3 reads CASSVGDGLAGVYEQYF. Written as DNA, the CDR3 is TGTGCCAGCAGCGTGGGTGATGGGCTAGCGGGGGTCTACGAGCAGTACTTC.

This clone was seen a handful of times. The chain recombines TRBV4-3 with TRBJ1-3; D remains ambiguous. The CDR3 loop spans 15 amino acids. The germline CDR1 and CDR2 sequences are LGHNA and YSLEER. V was shortened by 3 bases and J by 0 bases, with 9 bases between the two germline ends. The CDR3 bases are TGCGCCAGCAGCCAGGGGAGGTACTCTGGAAACACCATATATTTT. It encodes CASSQGRYSGNTIYF.

V is TRBV24-1 and J is TRBJ1-5, with D possibly being TRBD1 (6 bases). This CDR3 comprises 15 residues. Germline V lookup: CDR1 KGHDR, CDR2 SFDVKD. The V gene lost 1 base and the J gene lost 5 bases, with 11 bases spanning the gap. The CDR3 coding sequence is TGTGCCACCAGTGATTTAGGGGACACCTATCAGCCCCAGCATTTT. Protein sequence: CATSDLGDTYQPQHF.

This sequence joins TRBV19 and TRBJ1-1, with D possibly matching TRBD1 (5 bases). V was clipped by 4 bases and J by 11 bases, with 17 bases between them. This CDR3 region has 13 residues. The germline V gene has CDR1 LNHDA and CDR2 SQIVND (reference sequence). CDR3 residues: CASSRDSNRGAFF. The CDR3 DNA is TGTGCCAGTAGTAGAGACTCAAACCGGGGGGCTTTCTTT.

The CDR3, as DNA: TGTGCCAGCAGCTTATCGGTCAGGCAAAACTATGGCTACACCTTC. As protein: CASSLSVRQNYGYTF. The gene calls are TRBV7-2 and TRBJ1-2; no reliable D call. CDR1 is SGHTA, CDR2 FQGNSA, per germline. V lost 2 bases and J 2 bases, leaving 12 bases between the germline ends. There are 15 residues in the CDR3.

This CDR3 reads CASSVLSEGNTIYF. The CDR3 nucleotides are TGTGCCAGCAGCGTACTCAGCGAAGGAAACACCATATATTTT. This chain links TRBV9 with TRBJ1-3; D gene ambiguous. Germline CDR1 reads SGDLS; CDR2 reads YYNGEE. The CDR3 totals 14 residues. V gave up 1 base and J gave up 4 bases, with 9 bases separating them.

The genes are TRBV2 and TRBJ1-2; the D gene is possibly TRBD1 (5 bases). The CDR3 totals 12 residues. CDR1 is SNHLY, CDR2 FYNNEI, per germline. V dropped 7 bases and J dropped 4 bases, with 10 bases sitting between them. The CDR3 DNA follows: TGTGCCAGCACCAGGGTTGGCTATGGCTACACCTTC. Its protein is CASTRVGYGYTF. The complete variable domain, with remaining parts taken from reference TRBV2 and TRBJ1-2, reads EPEVTQTPSHQVTQMGQEVILRCVPISNHLYFYWYRQILGQKVEFLVSFYNNEISEKSEIFDDQFSVERPDGSNFTLKIRSTKLEDSAMYFCASTRVGYGYTFGSGTRLTVV.

This chain joins TRBV5-4 and TRBJ2-7, with TRBD2 identical over 8 bases. J gave up 2 bases and V 0 bases, and 4 bases lay outside the gene matches. The CDR3 spans 15 residues. The germline CDR1 and CDR2 sequences are SGHNT and YYREEE (reference sequence). The CDR3 here is CASSLGLASTYEQYF. The DNA for the CDR3 is TGTGCCAGCAGCTTGGGACTAGCGAGTACCTACGAGCAGTACTTC.

This clone was recorded only once. This rearrangement joins TRBV10-3 to TRBJ1-1; TRBD1 is a possible D gene (5 bases). V was clipped by 7 bases and J by 6 bases, with 18 bases between them. Germline V gene data show CDR1 as ENHRY and CDR2 as SYGVKD. The CDR3 is 14 amino acids. CDR3 DNA sequence: TGTGCCATCAAGGACCAGGGTATTAGGTCTGAAGCTTTCTTT. Translating it yields CAIKDQGIRSEAFF.

The chain is built from TRBV24-1 and TRBJ2-3; 13 bases are shared with TRBD2. The trim removed 9 bases at V and 6 bases at J, leaving 8 bases unmatched. The CDR3 consists of 15 residues. CDR1 is KGHDR, CDR2 SFDVKD, per germline. CDR3 loop: CATLTSGGHRDTQYF. The CDR3, as DNA: TGTGCCACCCTGACTAGCGGGGGGCACAGGGATACGCAGTATTTT.

The rearrangement links TRBV19 to TRBJ2-7; TRBD2 agrees at 10 bases. CDR1 and CDR2 from the germline V gene are LNHDA and SQIVND (reference sequence). Trimming took 5 bases from V and 5 from J; bases not matched to a gene: 6. The CDR3 consists of 14 residues. The CDR3: CASSSSSGSDEQYF. The CDR3 DNA sequence: TGTGCCAGTAGTTCGTCTAGCGGGAGCGACGAGCAGTACTTC.

The chain uses TRBV2 and TRBJ1-6; weak D call: TRBD1 (6 bases). This CDR3 has 15 residues. Germline CDR1 reads SNHLY; CDR2 reads FYNNEI. V lost 8 bases and J lost 8, with 19 bases in between. CDR3 DNA sequence: TGTGCCAGCTCCCCACGGCCAGGGGCAGATTCACCCCTCCACTTT. Translated, it gives CASSPRPGADSPLHF.

V usage is TRBV19 and J usage is TRBJ2-1; 10 bases agree with TRBD2. Germline-derived CDR1 and CDR2 are LNHDA and SQIVND (reference sequence). Unmatched junction bases numbered 9, after V lost 7 bases and J lost 9 bases. This CDR3 comprises 14 residues. The CDR3 DNA sequence: TGTGCCAGTACCAAGTTGACTAGCGGGTCTGAGCAGTTCTTC. Residues: CASTKLTSGSEQFF.

The chain couples TRBV28 to TRBJ1-2, with TRBD1 matching 9 bases. There are 12 residues in the CDR3. V lost 3 bases to trimming and J lost 8 bases; unmatched junction nucleotides: 1. CDR1 and CDR2 (germline): MDHEN, SYDVKM. For the CDR3, the DNA is TGTGCCAGCAGTTTGACAGGGGGAGGCTACACCTTC. It yields the protein CASSLTGGGYTF.

V and J are TRBV19 and TRBJ2-1; no clear D. Germline assignment: CDR1 LNHDA and CDR2 SQIVND (reference sequence). V lost 4 bases to trimming and J lost 6 bases, with 10 bases between them. CDR3 length: 13 amino acids. CDR3 sequence reads: CASSRWPPNEQFF. CDR3 DNA sequence: TGTGCCAGTAGTAGGTGGCCCCCCAATGAGCAGTTCTTC.

The chain combines TRBV19 with TRBJ2-1, with 12 bases lining up with TRBD2. CDR1 is LNHDA and CDR2 is SQIVND in the germline V gene (reference sequence). The CDR3 totals 17 residues. The J segment lost 7 bases and the V segment lost 3 bases, leaving 10 bases of the junction unmatched. CDR3 in DNA: TGTGCCAGTAGTATGGATCAGGGACTAGCGGGTTCTAATGAGCAGTTCTTC. This translates into CASSMDQGLAGSNEQFF.

The chain links TRBV11-2 to TRBJ1-1; no reliable D call. The germline V gene has CDR1 SGHAT and CDR2 FQNNGV. Trimming left V 3 bases short and J 3 bases short, with 11 bases between. The CDR3 length is 14 residues. CDR3 DNA: TGTGCCAGCAGCTTTAATTACGGGGACACTGAAGCTTTCTTT. As protein: CASSFNYGDTEAFF.

This sequence joins TRBV4-2 and TRBJ2-2; 7 positions match TRBD2. Germline V lookup: CDR1 LGHNA, CDR2 YNFKEQ. The CDR3 contains 18 residues. The V and J ends lost 0 bases and 5 bases, in that order; junction bases with no gene match: 12. CDR3 residues: CASSQETPAGVRTGELFF. In DNA form, the CDR3 reads TGTGCCAGCAGCCAAGAGACCCCGGCGGGAGTCCGTACCGGGGAGCTGTTTTTT.

The J gene is TRBJ1-4, the V gene TRBV4-2; D uncertain. Trimming removed 0 bases from V and 0 bases from J, with 11 bases in between. This CDR3 is built from 17 residues. Germline-derived CDR1 and CDR2 are LGHNA and YNFKEQ. CDR3 bases: TGTGCCAGCAGCCAAGAGGGGTCCGGGGCAACTAATGAAAAACTGTTTTTT. This translates into CASSQEGSGATNEKLFF.

The rearrangement links TRBV4-3 to TRBJ2-5; 8 bases fit TRBD1. Germline V gives CDR1 LGHNA, CDR2 YSLEER. With V trimmed by 1 base and J by 4 bases, 2 bases remained unmatched. The CDR3 has 14 residues. In DNA, the CDR3 is TGCGCCAGCAGCCAAGGGGACAGGCCAGAGACCCAGTACTTC. Protein product: CASSQGDRPETQYF.

The chain links TRBV5-1 to TRBJ1-1, with 7 bases lining up with TRBD1. CDR1 and CDR2 from the germline V gene are SGHRS and YFSETQ. The trim removed 5 bases at V and 0 bases at J, leaving 4 bases unmatched. CDR3 length: 14 amino acids. The CDR3 nucleotides are TGCGCCAGCAGACCGACAGGGCTGAACACTGAAGCTTTCTTT. Protein: CASRPTGLNTEAFF. Variable domain in full (rest from reference TRBV5-1 and TRBJ1-1): KAGVTQTPRYLIKTRGQQVTLSCSPISGHRSVSWYQQTPGQGLQFLFEYFSETQRNKGNFPGRFSGRQFSNSRSEMNVSTLELGDSALYLCASRPTGLNTEAFFGQGTRLTVV.

The V gene is TRBV19, the J gene TRBJ1-1; tentatively, D is TRBD1 (5 bases). Per germline, CDR1 LNHDA and CDR2 SQIVND (reference sequence). This CDR3 is built from 11 residues. Trimming removed 5 bases at V and 5 bases at J, with 6 bases between. In DNA, the CDR3 is TGTGCCAGTAGTGACAGAACTGAAGCTTTCTTT. This sequence encodes CASSDRTEAFF.